This T cell receptor beta chain was recorded in a study of blood T cell repertoires in COVID-19. Data came from immunoSEQ multiplex PCR; TCRdb stores just in-frame clones and leaves some out. This table holds some 110,000 clones, approximately 78% found once. V lost 5 bases to trimming and J lost 9 bases, with 14 bases between them. In germline, CDR1 is SQVTM, CDR2 ANQGSEA. The CDR3 runs to 12 residues. Sequenced input: peripheral blood. This TCR derives from an older man with acute or convalescent COVID-19. This rearrangement joins TRBV29-1 to TRBJ2-1; weak D call: TRBD1 (6 bases). The CDR3, as DNA: TGCAGCGTTAACAGGGATCGCAGTGAGCAGTTCTTC. Protein product: CSVNRDRSEQFF.